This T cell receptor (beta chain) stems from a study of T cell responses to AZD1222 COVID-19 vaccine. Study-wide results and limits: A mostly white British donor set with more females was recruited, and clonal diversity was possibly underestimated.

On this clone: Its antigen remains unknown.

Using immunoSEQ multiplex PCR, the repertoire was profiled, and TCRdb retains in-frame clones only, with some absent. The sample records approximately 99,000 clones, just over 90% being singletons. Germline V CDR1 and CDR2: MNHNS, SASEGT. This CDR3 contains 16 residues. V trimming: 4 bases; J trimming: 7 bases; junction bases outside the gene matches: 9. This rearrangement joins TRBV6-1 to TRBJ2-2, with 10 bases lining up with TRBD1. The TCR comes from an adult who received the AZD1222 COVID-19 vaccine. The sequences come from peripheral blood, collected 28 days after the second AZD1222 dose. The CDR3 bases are TGTGCCAGCAGTGTACCCGAGACAGGGGGCCACGGGGAGCTGTTTTTT. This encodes CASSVPETGGHGELFF.